These 31 T cell receptor beta chains originate from one sample sequenced in a study of tumor-infiltrating T cells and Merkel cell polyomavirus. Study background: The T cells studied were KLL-specific CD8+ cells against Merkel polyomavirus.

Every patient's tumor was robustly positive for Merkel cell polyomavirus Large T antigen on immunohistochemistry. Clones were sequenced by immunoSEQ multiplex PCR, and TCRdb holds only the in-frame ones, with some missing. The sample holds 20,000 to 30,000 clones; roughly nine tenths are singletons and the top ten take around 2.8%. The sequencing sample was made of lymph node tissue. The receptors here all came from a man aged 45-65 years with Merkel cell carcinoma.

For the CDR3, the DNA is TGTGCCAGCAGTTCGGACGCCAGGGTACAGGAGGAGACCCAGTACTTC. Its translation is CASSSDARVQEETQYF. The chain carries TRBV6-9 and TRBJ2-5, with D maybe TRBD1 (5 bases). Germline loops: CDR1 MNHGY, CDR2 SVAAGI. The CDR3 extends over 16 amino acids. V lost 4 bases and J 5 bases, leaving 20 bases between the germline ends.

The V call is TRBV27, the J call TRBJ2-1, with 8 bases identical to TRBD2. J lost 3 bases, V lost 6 bases, and 4 bases had no gene match. This CDR3 spans 14 amino acids. From germline, CDR1 is MNHEY and CDR2 SMNVEV (reference sequence). CDR3 coding DNA: TGTGCCAGCAGCCGTAGCGGGGTCTACAATGAGCAGTTCTTC. Protein: CASSRSGVYNEQFF.

This clone has a single count. The genes are TRBV5-1 and TRBJ2-1; 11 bases line up with TRBD2. Germline trimming cut 0 bases from V and 3 bases from J; bases unmatched to any gene: 2. The germline CDR1 and CDR2 sequences are SGHRS and YFSETQ. The CDR3 contains 16 residues. The DNA for the CDR3 is TGCGCCAGCAGCTTGGACCTAGCGGGAGGCTACAATGAGCAGTTCTTC. Protein sequence: CASSLDLAGGYNEQFF. The full variable domain, with the rest looked up from reference TRBV5-1 and TRBJ2-1, is KAGVTQTPRYLIKTRGQQVTLSCSPISGHRSVSWYQQTPGQGLQFLFEYFSETQRNKGNFPGRFSGRQFSNSRSEMNVSTLELGDSALYLCASSLDLAGGYNEQFFGPGTRLTVL.

V usage is TRBV30 and J usage is TRBJ2-7; maybe TRBD2 (6 bases). Germline V gene sequence: CDR1 GTSNPN, CDR2 SVGIG (reference sequence). This CDR3 region has 14 residues. The V end was cut by 0 bases, the J end by 2 bases, with 11 bases between. Here the CDR3 reads CAWSVAGGTYEQYF. CDR3 nucleotides: TGTGCCTGGAGTGTAGCGGGCGGAACCTACGAGCAGTACTTC.

This clone was counted only a few times. This chain uses TRBV6-6 with TRBJ2-1, with TRBD2 matching 9 bases. Germline-derived CDR1 and CDR2 are MNHNY and SVGAGI (reference sequence). This CDR3 contains 16 residues. V was pared by 4 bases and J by 2 bases, with 6 bases of the junction left unmatched. The CDR3 is CASSSGTSKAYNEQFF. As DNA, the CDR3 is TGTGCCAGCAGTTCCGGGACTAGCAAGGCCTACAATGAGCAGTTCTTC.

The rearrangement uses TRBV29-1 and TRBJ2-7; maybe TRBD1 (6 bases). Germline V gene lookup returns CDR1 SQVTM and CDR2 ANQGSEA. The CDR3 loop spans 12 amino acids. Trimming left V 7 bases short and J 0 bases short, with 10 bases between. CDR3 sequence: CSAGTPSYEQYF. The CDR3 DNA follows: TGCAGCGCCGGGACACCCTCCTACGAGCAGTACTTC.

The V and J genes are TRBV27 and TRBJ2-2; TRBD2 might be the D (5 bases). The V end was cut by 6 bases, the J end by 5 bases, with 25 bases between. Germline CDR1 is MNHEY and CDR2 is SMNVEV (reference sequence). CDR3 size: 18 residues. CDR3 amino acids: CASRSMRARPKGTGELFF. The CDR3, as DNA: TGTGCCAGCAGATCAATGAGGGCTCGTCCCAAAGGAACCGGGGAGCTGTTTTTT.

In regard to this clone: This same CDR3 is encoded by further DNA sequences in the sample. V usage is TRBV27 and J usage is TRBJ1-4, with TRBD1 identical over 7 bases. The germline CDR1 and CDR2 sequences are MNHEY and SMNVEV (reference sequence). CDR3 length: 14 amino acids. Trimming removed 2 bases from V and 7 bases from J; junction bases left unmatched: 4. This CDR3 is CASSLRGGGEKLFF. CDR3 bases: TGTGCCAGCAGTTTAAGAGGGGGCGGTGAAAAACTGTTTTTT.

This clone came up once. The J gene is TRBJ2-3, the V gene TRBV11-3; TRBD2 aligns across 9 bases. J was trimmed by 10 bases and V by 6 bases; bases with no gene match: 8. Per the germline V gene, CDR1 is SGHNT and CDR2 is YENEEA. The CDR3 runs to 13 residues. The CDR3 DNA sequence: TGTGCCAGCAGTTACAATAGCGGGAGAGCGCAGTATTTT. This translates into CASSYNSGRAQYF.

This rearrangement joins TRBV7-9 to TRBJ2-7; 11 nucleotides line up with TRBD1. V shed 3 bases and J 6 bases; nucleotides not matched to a gene: 4. Per the germline V gene, CDR1 is SEHNR and CDR2 is FQNEAQ (reference sequence). The CDR3 is 14 residues long. DNA for the CDR3: TGTGCCAGCAGCTTGTGGGACAGGGGGAGCGAGCAGTACTTC. It is translated as CASSLWDRGSEQYF. The complete variable domain, with remaining parts taken from reference TRBV7-9 and TRBJ2-7, reads DTGVSQNPRHKITKRGQNVTFRCDPISEHNRLYWYRQTLGQGPEFLTYFQNEAQLEKSRLLSDRFSAERPKGSFSTLEIQRTEQGDSAMYLCASSLWDRGSEQYFGPGTRLTVT.

This chain uses TRBV11-2 with TRBJ1-3; 7 bases agree with TRBD1. The CDR3 has 19 amino acids. Germline CDR1 and CDR2: SGHAT and FQNNGV. J lost 2 bases, V lost 4 bases, and 17 bases had no gene match. The CDR3 DNA is TGTGCCAGCAGCTCCCCCGACTATACAGGGGATGGAACTGGAAACACCATATATTTT. It is translated as CASSSPDYTGDGTGNTIYF.

This chain joins TRBV5-4 and TRBJ2-3; possible D gene TRBD2, 5 bases. Per the germline V gene, CDR1 is SGHNT and CDR2 is YYREEE (reference sequence). V was clipped by 1 base and J by 1 base, with 16 bases between them. CDR3 length: 17 residues. This CDR3 reads CASSLLRGEGCTDTQYF. CDR3 DNA sequence: TGTGCCAGCAGCTTGCTTCGGGGTGAAGGGTGCACAGATACGCAGTATTTT.

This clone has a single count. The CDR3 sequence is CATREDYNEQFF. CDR3 nucleotide sequence: TGTGCCACCCGGGAGGATTACAATGAGCAGTTCTTC. The chain joins TRBV28 to TRBJ2-1, with 7 nucleotides matching TRBD2. CDR3 size: 12 residues. Germline loops: CDR1 MDHEN, CDR2 SYDVKM. V gave up 10 bases and J gave up 4 bases; unmatched junction bases: 4.

The chain recombines TRBV5-1 with TRBJ2-7; TRBD1 matches 9 bases. The V segment lost 2 bases and the J segment 5 bases; nucleotides outside the gene matches: 5. The CDR3 runs 14 residues. The germline V gene has CDR1 SGHRS and CDR2 YFSETQ. Here the CDR3 reads CASSFTGGQNEQYF. The CDR3 DNA sequence: TGCGCCAGCAGCTTTACAGGGGGCCAGAACGAGCAGTACTTC.

The V call is TRBV5-1, the J call TRBJ2-1, with 10 bases fitting TRBD2. Per the germline V gene, CDR1 is SGHRS and CDR2 is YFSETQ. Unmatched junction bases numbered 10, after V lost 0 bases and J lost 7 bases. The CDR3 consists of 17 residues. The DNA of the CDR3 is TGCGCCAGCAGCTTGGCCTCGGCTAGCGGGAGTCGGAATGAGCAGTTCTTC. It encodes CASSLASASGSRNEQFF. Full variable domain (remainder filled in from reference TRBV5-1 and TRBJ2-1): KAGVTQTPRYLIKTRGQQVTLSCSPISGHRSVSWYQQTPGQGLQFLFEYFSETQRNKGNFPGRFSGRQFSNSRSEMNVSTLELGDSALYLCASSLASASGSRNEQFFGPGTRLTVL.

The chain has TRBV2 and TRBJ2-3; 9 nucleotides agree with TRBD1. V lost 7 bases to trimming and J lost 2 bases; unmatched junction nucleotides: 10. From germline, CDR1 is SNHLY and CDR2 FYNNEI. The CDR3 sequence is 16 residues long. The CDR3 DNA reads TGTGCCAGCATGGGGCCAGGACAGGGGTCCACAGATACGCAGTATTTT. Translation gives CASMGPGQGSTDTQYF.

The chain is built from TRBV6-5 and TRBJ2-5, with a tentative D call TRBD2 (6 bases). The germline CDR1 and CDR2 sequences are MNHEY and SVGAGI. Trimming pared 6 bases from V and 6 bases from J, leaving 11 bases between. The CDR3 totals 12 residues. CDR3 DNA: TGTGCCAGCAGACGGGACTTAAAGACCCAGTACTTC. Translation: CASRRDLKTQYF.

V usage is TRBV5-1 and J usage is TRBJ2-2; 8 bases agree with TRBD1. CDR1 is SGHRS and CDR2 is YFSETQ in the germline V gene. The CDR3 spans 15 residues. V was pared by 0 bases and J by 6 bases, with 4 bases of the junction left unmatched. CDR3: CASSLASGGPGELFF. The CDR3 DNA reads as TGCGCCAGCAGCTTGGCTTCAGGGGGCCCCGGGGAGCTGTTTTTT.

This clone has only a few counts. This chain connects TRBV27 to TRBJ2-7; D not certain. Germline CDR1 reads MNHEY; CDR2 reads SMNVEV (reference sequence). V was shortened by 5 bases and J by 0 bases, with 8 bases between the two germline ends. This CDR3 comprises 13 residues. For the CDR3, the DNA is TGTGCCAGCAGTCCCCGAGTCTCCTACGAGCAGTACTTC. Encoded protein: CASSPRVSYEQYF.

The sample holds one count of this clone. The CDR3 DNA reads as TGTGCCAGCAGTGAAGTTGGGAGAGACTCCTACAATGAGCAGTTCTTC. Its translation is CASSEVGRDSYNEQFF. This sequence joins TRBV6-1 and TRBJ2-1; tentative D call: TRBD2 (5 bases). V shed 1 base and J shed 0 bases, with 10 bases lying between them. Germline CDR1 MNHNS, CDR2 SASEGT. The CDR3 covers 16 residues.

V usage is TRBV30 and J usage is TRBJ1-5, with D unresolved. Germline V gene lookup returns CDR1 GTSNPN and CDR2 SVGIG (reference sequence). The CDR3 is made up of 14 amino acids. Trimming shortened V by 1 base and J by 2 bases, and 9 bases separated the two germline ends. CDR3 amino acids: CAWSGLQGNQPQHF. The CDR3 nucleotides read TGTGCCTGGAGTGGACTACAAGGCAATCAGCCCCAGCATTTT.

The rearrangement uses TRBV19 and TRBJ2-1; 13 nucleotides line up with TRBD2. After removal of 6 bases from V and 9 bases from J, the junction contained 8 bases not matched to a gene. This CDR3 is built from 15 residues. Germline V gives CDR1 LNHDA, CDR2 SQIVND (reference sequence). This CDR3 reads CASRMTSGGSSEQFF. CDR3 DNA sequence: TGTGCCAGTAGGATGACTAGCGGGGGGAGTAGTGAGCAGTTCTTC. Full variable domain (outside the CDR3, taken from reference TRBV19 and TRBJ2-1): DGGITQSPKYLFRKEGQNVTLSCEQNLNHDAMYWYRQDPGQGLRLIYYSQIVNDFQKGDIAEGYSVSREKKESFPLTVTSAQKNPTAFYLCASRMTSGGSSEQFFGPGTRLTVL.

The rearrangement uses TRBV29-1 and TRBJ2-7; tentatively, D is TRBD2 (6 bases). V lost 7 bases and J 3 bases, leaving 10 bases between the germline ends. Germline assignment: CDR1 SQVTM and CDR2 ANQGSEA. This CDR3 region has 11 residues. CDR3 DNA sequence: TGCAGCGCGGGGGATCTCTACGAGCAGTACTTC. Protein product: CSAGDLYEQYF.

The chain is built from TRBV23-1 and TRBJ1-1; a weak D match, TRBD1 (5 bases). TRBV23-1 is recorded as an ORF, its role being uncertain. The length of the CDR3 is 14 residues. The germline V and J ends were trimmed by 1 base and 7 bases, with 13 bases remaining between them. Written as DNA, the CDR3 is TGCGCCAGCAGTCAATGGGGGGGATGTCTTGAAGCTTTCTTT. It is translated as CASSQWGGCLEAFF.

The rearrangement links TRBV6-5 to TRBJ2-1, with 7 bases aligning to TRBD1. Germline CDR1 and CDR2: MNHEY and SVGAGI. Trimming took 4 bases from V and 6 from J; bases not matched to a gene: 9. This CDR3 contains 15 residues. CDR3 sequence (DNA): TGTGCCAGCAGTTTTCGACAGGGTGGCGTCAATGAGCAGTTCTTC. As protein: CASSFRQGGVNEQFF.

The chain uses TRBV2 and TRBJ2-2, with 10 bases identical to TRBD1. Unmatched junction bases numbered 9, after V lost 7 bases and J lost 7 bases. The CDR3 runs 15 residues. Germline CDR1 is SNHLY and CDR2 is FYNNEI. The CDR3 DNA reads as TGTGCCAGCACGCCGACAGGGGGCGTTGGCGGGGAGCTGTTTTTT. It translates to CASTPTGGVGGELFF. Full variable domain (missing parts from reference TRBV2 and TRBJ2-2): EPEVTQTPSHQVTQMGQEVILRCVPISNHLYFYWYRQILGQKVEFLVSFYNNEISEKSEIFDDQFSVERPDGSNFTLKIRSTKLEDSAMYFCASTPTGGVGGELFFGEGSRLTVL.

V gene TRBV29-1 combines with J gene TRBJ2-2; 8 bases map to TRBD2. Germline lookup yields CDR1 SQVTM and CDR2 ANQGSEA. The CDR3 is 13 amino acids. V dropped 5 bases and J dropped 1; count of bases not matched to a gene: 0. The CDR3 protein is CSVTSGNTGELFF. The DNA for the CDR3 is TGCAGCGTTACTAGCGGGAACACCGGGGAGCTGTTTTTT.

The genes are TRBV11-3 and TRBJ2-3; D possibly corresponds to TRBD2 (6 bases). Germline V CDR1 and CDR2: SGHNT, YENEEA. The V gene lost 0 bases and the J gene lost 4 bases, with 17 bases spanning the gap. CDR3 size: 17 residues. DNA of the CDR3: TGTGCCAGCAGCTTAGATCCCGGGACTGCGAACCCAGATACGCAGTATTTT. Its translation is CASSLDPGTANPDTQYF.

V and J are TRBV19 and TRBJ1-1, with D tentatively TRBD1 (5 bases). CDR1 and CDR2 (germline): LNHDA, SQIVND (reference sequence). The V gene lost 5 bases and the J gene lost 4 bases, with 11 bases spanning the gap. This CDR3 contains 13 residues. CDR3: CASSGAGVTEAFF. DNA of the CDR3: TGTGCCAGTAGTGGTGCGGGGGTCACTGAAGCTTTCTTT.

In this sample, this clone turned up once. The chain recombines TRBV7-2 with TRBJ1-5, with D hard to call. Germline assignment: CDR1 SGHTA and CDR2 FQGNSA. V was pared by 5 bases and J by 11 bases, with 10 bases between. There are 11 residues in the CDR3. The CDR3 protein is CASSTGGTQHF. The CDR3 bases are TGTGCCAGCAGCACTGGTGGTACCCAGCATTTT.

J is TRBJ2-3 and V is TRBV11-3; 16 bases map to TRBD2. This CDR3 has 16 residues. In germline, CDR1 is SGHNT, CDR2 YENEEA. J gave up 5 bases and V 5 bases, and 4 bases lay outside the gene matches. DNA of the CDR3: TGTGCCAGCAGCCCCGGGACTAGCGGGGGGGTAGATACGCAGTATTTT. The encoded protein is CASSPGTSGGVDTQYF.